One and the same sample provided the 27 T cell receptor beta chains below, sequenced in a study of T cell repertoires in cytomegalovirus infection. TCRdb independently ran MiXCR on the reads; one entry per CDR3 protein. The sample has hundreds of thousands of distinct CDR3 sequences; about a third are singletons. The specimen sequenced was PBMCs. These receptors were collected from a human donor in good health (CMV status not recorded). Some clones in this sample may be carry-over from other donors' samples.

The V and J genes are TRBV5-1 and TRBJ2-3; 9 bases fit TRBD2. The CDR3 totals 17 residues. In germline, CDR1 is SGHRS, CDR2 YFSETQ. Trimming took 4 bases from V and 4 from J; bases not matched to a gene: 13. DNA for the CDR3: TGCGCCAGCAGCGGCCCGGCGGGGGGGATATTAGCAGATACGCAGTATTTT. This codes for CASSGPAGGILADTQYF.

Only a few counts were recorded for this clonotype. CDR3: CASSPVRGKNTGELFF. CDR3 DNA sequence: TGTGCCAGCAGCCCCGTGCGAGGGAAGAACACCGGGGAGCTGTTTTTT. This chain links TRBV6-2 or TRBV6-3 with TRBJ2-2, with D maybe TRBD2 (5 bases). CDR1 MNHEY and CDR2 SVGEGT come from the germline V gene. The V gene lost 6 bases and the J gene lost 1 base, with 15 bases spanning the gap. This CDR3 comprises 16 residues.

In its sample, this clonotype was seen once. Possible read error: a much larger clone is one base away. The chain employs TRBV12-3 or TRBV12-4 and TRBJ2-7; D unresolved. The CDR3 runs 13 residues. The DNA for the CDR3 is TGTGCCAGCAGTTTTGTCAAATCCTACGAGCGGTACTTC. It translates to CASSFVKSYERYF.

At least ten counts were recorded for this clonotype. V gene TRBV7-8 combines with J gene TRBJ1-5; TRBD1 might be the D (5 bases). Per the germline V gene, CDR1 is SGHVS and CDR2 is FQNEAQ. Between the trimmed V and J ends, which lost 5 bases and 7 bases, there was a span of 21 bases. The CDR3 has 16 residues. The CDR3 spells CASSQGWGFTGQPQHF. The CDR3 DNA reads TGTGCCAGCAGCCAAGGGTGGGGCTTTACGGGACAGCCCCAGCATTTT.

The chain couples TRBV4-2 to TRBJ1-4; maybe TRBD1 (6 bases). The CDR3 is made up of 14 amino acids. Trimming shortened V by 0 bases and J by 8 bases, and 10 bases separated the two germline ends. Germline CDR1 reads LGHNA; CDR2 reads YNFKEQ. The CDR3: CASSQDFQGEKLFF. The CDR3, as DNA: TGTGCCAGCAGCCAAGATTTTCAGGGGGAAAAACTGTTTTTT.

This clonotype has a handful of counts. The chain links TRBV9 to TRBJ2-7; D unclear. The V and J ends lost 0 bases and 2 bases respectively, with 9 bases between them. Germline V gives CDR1 SGDLS, CDR2 YYNGEE. This CDR3 region has 14 residues. The CDR3 loop is CASSVGAGTYEQYF. In DNA, the CDR3 is TGTGCCAGCAGCGTAGGTGCCGGCACCTACGAGCAGTACTTC.

The rearrangement joins TRBV20-1 to TRBJ1-2; possible D gene TRBD1, 6 bases. This CDR3 is 14 amino acids long. The V end lost 1 base, the J end lost 7 bases, and 16 bases lay between the germline ends. Germline loops: CDR1 DFQATT, CDR2 SNEGSKA (reference sequence). As DNA, the CDR3 is TGCAGTGCTAGAGCAACAGGGTATTTGTTTGGCTACACCTTC. It yields the protein CSARATGYLFGYTF.

The chain uses TRBV7-9 and TRBJ2-5, with 10 bases fitting TRBD2. Germline V gene sequence: CDR1 SEHNR, CDR2 FQNEAQ (reference sequence). Trimming took 8 bases from V and 2 from J; bases not matched to a gene: 2. The CDR3 totals 13 residues. The CDR3 DNA reads TGTGCCAGCGGAGCGGGGGGGCAAGAGACCCAGTACTTC. Amino acids: CASGAGGQETQYF.

To note about this clonotype: A junction end diverges from the germline sequence, so it may reflect a read error. The chain carries TRBV7-6 and TRBJ1-2; D might be TRBD1 (6 bases). Germline assignment: CDR1 SGHVS and CDR2 FNYEAQ. This CDR3 contains 14 residues. The CDR3 DNA follows: TGTGCCAGCGGCTTAGGTTTGGGGGGCAGCGGCTACCCCTTC. It codes for CASGLGLGGSGYPF.

Remarks on this clonotype: A much larger clone differs from this one at a single base, so this may be a read error. This chain links TRBV4-1 with TRBJ1-5; D not certain. Germline assignment: CDR1 MGHRA and CDR2 YSYEKL. V was pared by 1 base and J by 6 bases, with 13 bases between. The CDR3 spans 15 residues. DNA for the CDR3: TGCGCCAGCAGCCAAGGTGGCTGTGTTGGTCAGCCCCAGCATTTT. Amino acids: CASSQGGCVGQPQHF.

The chain joins TRBV29-1 to TRBJ1-2; a weak D match, TRBD1 (6 bases). V lost 4 bases and J lost 6, with 18 bases in between. The CDR3 covers 14 residues. The germline CDR1 and CDR2 sequences are SQVTM and ANQGSEA. CDR3 sequence reads: CSVGGGTGFDGYTF. The CDR3 DNA sequence: TGCAGCGTTGGCGGGGGAACAGGGTTTGATGGCTACACCTTC.

CDR3 sequence: CASSPGGTGPWTQYF. CDR3 coding DNA: TGTGCCAGCAGCCCGGGCGGGACGGGGCCCTGGACCCAGTACTTC. This sequence joins TRBV7-6 and TRBJ2-5, with D perhaps matching TRBD2 (6 bases). Trimming pared 5 bases from V and 7 bases from J, leaving 20 bases between. Germline CDR1 reads SGHVS; CDR2 reads FNYEAQ. The CDR3 is 15 residues long.

This clonotype was detected a few times. This sequence joins TRBV12-3 or TRBV12-4 and TRBJ2-1; TRBD2 agrees at 9 bases. V was pared by 6 bases and J by 3 bases, with 6 bases of the junction left unmatched. This CDR3 is 15 amino acids long. This chain's CDR3 is CASSRSGGRYNEQFF. CDR3 in DNA: TGTGCCAGCAGCCGTAGCGGGGGCCGCTACAATGAGCAGTTCTTC.

J is TRBJ1-5 and V is TRBV19; 9 bases map to TRBD1. From germline, CDR1 is LNHDA and CDR2 SQIVND (reference sequence). The length of the CDR3 is 16 residues. Trimming at V came to 8 bases and at J to 4 bases, leaving 12 bases not matched to a gene. CDR3 sequence reads: CASRYRDRALNQPQHF. CDR3 sequence (DNA): TGTGCCAGTCGATACCGGGACAGGGCGCTAAATCAGCCCCAGCATTTT.

The chain couples TRBV6-5 to TRBJ1-5; 7 bases fit TRBD1. Germline V CDR1 and CDR2: MNHEY, SVGAGI. Trimming at V came to 5 bases and at J to 1 base, leaving 2 bases not matched to a gene. The CDR3 totals 14 residues. CDR3 DNA sequence: TGTGCCAGCAGTCAGGGGGGGAGCAATCAGCCCCAGCATTTT. Residues: CASSQGGSNQPQHF.

This clonotype was counted between two and nine times. CDR3: CASSETSTDTQYF. In DNA, the CDR3 is TGTGCCAGTAGTGAGACTAGCACAGATACGCAGTATTTT. This chain connects TRBV19 to TRBJ2-3, with D hard to call. CDR1 is LNHDA and CDR2 is SQIVND in the germline V gene (reference sequence). The CDR3 is 13 residues long. Between the trimmed V and J ends, which lost 5 bases and 0 bases, there was a span of 6 bases.

Only a few counts were recorded for this clonotype. This sequence joins TRBV11-2 and TRBJ2-7; D is possibly TRBD1 (5 bases). V was shortened by 1 base and J by 0 bases, with 10 bases between the two germline ends. Per the germline V gene, CDR1 is SGHAT and CDR2 is FQNNGV. CDR3 length equals 15 residues. The DNA of the CDR3 is TGTGCCAGCAGCTTAGTACAGGCTAGCTCCTACGAGCAGTACTTC. The encoded protein is CASSLVQASSYEQYF. The full variable domain, in which reference TRBV11-2 and TRBJ2-7 provide the parts outside the CDR3, is EAGVAQSPRYKIIEKRQSVAFWCNPISGHATLYWYQQILGQGPKLLIQFQNNGVVDDSQLPKDRFSAERLKGVDSTLKIQPAKLEDSAVYLCASSLVQASSYEQYFGPGTRLTVT.

V usage is TRBV24-1 and J usage is TRBJ1-5; tentatively, D is TRBD1 (6 bases). V lost 4 bases and J lost 7, with 10 bases in between. The CDR3 loop spans 13 amino acids. Germline V lookup: CDR1 KGHDR, CDR2 SFDVKD. CDR3 in DNA: TGTGCCACCAGTGAGGGGGCGCGGCAGCCCCAGCATTTT. This codes for CATSEGARQPQHF.

On this clonotype: It may be a read error: a sequence one base away is much more abundant. The J gene is TRBJ1-2, the V gene TRBV6-1; D call uncertain. Germline V lookup: CDR1 MNHNS, CDR2 SASEGT. The CDR3 contains 13 residues. Here the CDR3 reads CTSSEAPRGGYTF. DNA of the CDR3: TGTACCAGCAGTGAAGCTCCTCGTGGTGGCTACACCTTC.

J is TRBJ2-2 and V is TRBV6-5; possible D gene TRBD2, 6 bases. V lost 7 bases, J lost 6 bases, and 15 bases lay in between. Germline V lookup: CDR1 MNHEY, CDR2 SVGAGI. The CDR3 consists of 14 residues. CDR3: CASTRPGTSGELFF. The CDR3 nucleotides read TGTGCCAGCACCCGGCCCGGGACTTCCGGGGAGCTGTTTTTT.

V usage is TRBV29-1 and J usage is TRBJ1-1; a possible D gene is TRBD1 (5 bases). Trimming pared 2 bases from V and 5 bases from J, leaving 12 bases between. The CDR3 consists of 13 residues. CDR1 SQVTM and CDR2 ANQGSEA come from the germline V gene. The CDR3 DNA is TGCAGCGTTGAATGGGGGAGTGAGACTGAAGCTTTCTTT. This sequence encodes CSVEWGSETEAFF.

This clonotype was counted between two and nine times. The chain couples TRBV10-3 to TRBJ1-5; D gene unclear. In germline, CDR1 is ENHRY, CDR2 SYGVKD. Trimming took 4 bases from V and 4 from J, leaving 8 bases between them. This CDR3 has 13 residues. The CDR3 nucleotides are TGTGCCATCAGTGCGGATTTAAATCAGCCCCAGCATTTT. It is translated as CAISADLNQPQHF.

This clonotype was picked up many times. V and J are TRBV7-8 and TRBJ1-5, with D possibly TRBD1 on 6 matching bases. The CDR3 totals 15 residues. Per germline, CDR1 SGHVS and CDR2 FQNEAQ. V lost 6 bases, J lost 5 bases, and 17 bases lay in between. CDR3 amino acids: CASSYLDRSDQPQHF. The CDR3 bases are TGTGCCAGCAGTTATCTAGACAGGAGCGATCAGCCCCAGCATTTT.

This clonotype was detected only a few times. The chain recombines TRBV12-3 or TRBV12-4 with TRBJ1-1; 10 positions match TRBD1. V lost 3 bases and J lost 0; bases outside the gene matches: 1. This CDR3 contains 15 residues. Here the CDR3 DNA reads TGTGCCAGCAGTTTTGGACAGGGGGTGAACACTGAAGCTTTCTTT. The encoded protein is CASSFGQGVNTEAFF.

This sequence joins TRBV7-8 and TRBJ2-6; TRBD1 matches at 9 bases. V shed 5 bases, J shed 2 bases, and the junction held 13 bases outside the gene matches. Germline values: CDR1 SGHVS, CDR2 FQNEAQ. This CDR3 has 19 amino acids. The CDR3 is CASSEDTGTGRPGANVLTF. CDR3 sequence (DNA): TGTGCCAGCAGCGAAGATACCGGGACAGGGAGACCTGGGGCCAACGTCCTGACTTTC.

Many counts were recorded for this clonotype. The rearrangement joins TRBV6-1 to TRBJ1-1, with a tentative D call TRBD1 (6 bases). Germline CDR1 reads MNHNS; CDR2 reads SASEGT. Trimming shortened V by 10 bases and J by 11 bases, and 20 bases separated the two germline ends. The CDR3 length is 12 residues. The CDR3 DNA follows: TGTGCCATCGAACAGGGTGTGAATGGGGCTTTCTTT. It encodes CAIEQGVNGAFF.

Here the CDR3 reads CASSYMGSNEKLFF. The CDR3 bases are TGTGCCAGCAGTTACATGGGCTCCAATGAAAAACTGTTTTTT. The chain links TRBV6-6 to TRBJ1-4; D remains unclear. V shed 2 bases and J shed 5 bases, with 9 bases lying between them. The length of the CDR3 is 14 residues. In germline, CDR1 is MNHNY, CDR2 SVGAGI (reference sequence).